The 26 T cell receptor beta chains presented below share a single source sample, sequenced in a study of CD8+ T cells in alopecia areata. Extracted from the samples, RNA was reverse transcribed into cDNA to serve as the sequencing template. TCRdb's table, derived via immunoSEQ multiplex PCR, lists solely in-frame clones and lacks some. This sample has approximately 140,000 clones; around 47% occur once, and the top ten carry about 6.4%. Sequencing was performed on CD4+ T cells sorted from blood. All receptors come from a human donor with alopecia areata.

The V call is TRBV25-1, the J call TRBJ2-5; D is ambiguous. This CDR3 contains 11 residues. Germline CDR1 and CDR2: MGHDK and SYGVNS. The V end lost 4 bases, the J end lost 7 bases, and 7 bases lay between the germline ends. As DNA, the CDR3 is TGTGCCAGCAGTGTGGGCTGGACCCAGTACTTC. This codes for CASSVGWTQYF.

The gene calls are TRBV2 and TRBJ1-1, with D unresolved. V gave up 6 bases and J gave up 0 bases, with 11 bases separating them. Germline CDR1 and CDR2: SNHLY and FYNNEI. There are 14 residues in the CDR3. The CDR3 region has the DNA TGTGCCAGCAGAGAACAGACTATGAACACTGAAGCTTTCTTT. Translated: CASREQTMNTEAFF. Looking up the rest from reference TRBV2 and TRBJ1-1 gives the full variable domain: EPEVTQTPSHQVTQMGQEVILRCVPISNHLYFYWYRQILGQKVEFLVSFYNNEISEKSEIFDDQFSVERPDGSNFTLKIRSTKLEDSAMYFCASREQTMNTEAFFGQGTRLTVV.

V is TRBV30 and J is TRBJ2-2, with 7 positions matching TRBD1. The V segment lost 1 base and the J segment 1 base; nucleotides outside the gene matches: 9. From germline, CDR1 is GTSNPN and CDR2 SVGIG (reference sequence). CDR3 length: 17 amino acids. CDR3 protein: CAWSGDRVSLNTGELFF. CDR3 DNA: TGTGCCTGGAGTGGGGACAGAGTAAGCTTGAACACCGGGGAGCTGTTTTTT.

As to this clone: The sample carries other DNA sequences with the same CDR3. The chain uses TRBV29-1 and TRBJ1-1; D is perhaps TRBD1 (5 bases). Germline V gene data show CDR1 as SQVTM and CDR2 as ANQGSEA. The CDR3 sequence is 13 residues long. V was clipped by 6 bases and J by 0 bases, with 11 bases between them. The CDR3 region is CSVGGRLNTEAFF. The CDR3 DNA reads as TGCAGCGTGGGGGGACGGTTGAACACTGAAGCTTTCTTT.

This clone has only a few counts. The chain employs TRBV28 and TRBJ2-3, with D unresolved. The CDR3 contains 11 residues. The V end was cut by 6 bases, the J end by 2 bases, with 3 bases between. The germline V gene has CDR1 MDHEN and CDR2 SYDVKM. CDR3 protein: CASRTTDTQYF. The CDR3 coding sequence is TGTGCCAGCAGAACCACAGATACGCAGTATTTT.

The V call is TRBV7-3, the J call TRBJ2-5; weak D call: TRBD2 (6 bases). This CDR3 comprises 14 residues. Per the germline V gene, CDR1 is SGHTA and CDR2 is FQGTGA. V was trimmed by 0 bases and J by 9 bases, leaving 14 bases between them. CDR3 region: CASSLTWRDGAQYF. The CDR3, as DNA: TGTGCCAGCAGCTTAACGTGGCGGGACGGGGCCCAGTACTTC. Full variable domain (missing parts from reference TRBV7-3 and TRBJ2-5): GAGVSQTPSNKVTEKGKYVELRCDPISGHTALYWYRQSLGQGPEFLIYFQGTGAADDSGLPNDRFFAVRPEGSVSTLKIQRTERGDSAVYLCASSLTWRDGAQYFGPGTRLLVL.

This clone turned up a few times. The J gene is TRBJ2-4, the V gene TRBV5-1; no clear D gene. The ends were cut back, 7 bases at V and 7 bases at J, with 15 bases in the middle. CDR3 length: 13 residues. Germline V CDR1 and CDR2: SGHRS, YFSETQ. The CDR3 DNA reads TGCGCCAGCGCGGATACACCTTGGAACATTCAGTACTTC. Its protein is CASADTPWNIQYF.

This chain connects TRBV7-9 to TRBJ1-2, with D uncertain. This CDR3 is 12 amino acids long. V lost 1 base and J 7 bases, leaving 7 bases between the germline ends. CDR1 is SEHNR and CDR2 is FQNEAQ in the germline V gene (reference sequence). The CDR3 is CASSLGSGGYTF. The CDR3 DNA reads TGTGCCAGCAGCTTAGGTTCTGGTGGCTACACCTTC.

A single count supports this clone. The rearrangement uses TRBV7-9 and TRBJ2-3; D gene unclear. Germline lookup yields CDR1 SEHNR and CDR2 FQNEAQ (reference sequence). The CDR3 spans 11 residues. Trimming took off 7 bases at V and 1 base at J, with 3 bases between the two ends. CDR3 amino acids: CASTRTDTQYF. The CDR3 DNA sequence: TGTGCCAGCACCCGCACAGATACGCAGTATTTT.

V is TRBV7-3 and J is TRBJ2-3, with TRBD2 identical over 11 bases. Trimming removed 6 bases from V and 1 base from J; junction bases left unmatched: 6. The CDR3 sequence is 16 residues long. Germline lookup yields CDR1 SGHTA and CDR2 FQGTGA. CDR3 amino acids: CASSPLGLAGTDTQYF. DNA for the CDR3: TGTGCCAGCAGTCCATTGGGACTAGCGGGCACAGATACGCAGTATTTT.

CDR3 protein: CASRNGENTGELFF. In nucleotides, the CDR3 is TGTGCCAGCAGAAACGGCGAGAACACCGGGGAGCTGTTTTTT. V usage is TRBV6-5 and J usage is TRBJ2-2; no reliable D call. Germline loops: CDR1 MNHEY, CDR2 SVGAGI. CDR3 length equals 14 residues. V lost 6 bases and J lost 1, with 9 bases in between.

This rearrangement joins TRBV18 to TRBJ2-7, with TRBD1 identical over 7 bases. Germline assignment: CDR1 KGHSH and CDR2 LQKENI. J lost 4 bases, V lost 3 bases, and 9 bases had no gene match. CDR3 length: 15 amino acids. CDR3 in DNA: TGTGCCAGCTCACCGCCCGGGACAGTGTTTTACGAGCAGTACTTC. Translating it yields CASSPPGTVFYEQYF.

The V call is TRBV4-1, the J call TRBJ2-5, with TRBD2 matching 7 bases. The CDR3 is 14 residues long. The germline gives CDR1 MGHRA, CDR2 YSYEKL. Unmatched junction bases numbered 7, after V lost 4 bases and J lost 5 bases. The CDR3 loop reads CASSRTGLMETQYF. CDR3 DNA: TGCGCCAGCAGCCGCACGGGACTAATGGAGACCCAGTACTTC.

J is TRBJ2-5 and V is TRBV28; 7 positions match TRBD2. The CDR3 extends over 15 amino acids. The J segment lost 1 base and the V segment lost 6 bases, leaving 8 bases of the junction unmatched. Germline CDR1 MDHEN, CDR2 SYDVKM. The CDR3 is CASSPGGGSQETQYF. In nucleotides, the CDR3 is TGTGCCAGCAGCCCCGGGGGAGGGAGCCAAGAGACCCAGTACTTC.

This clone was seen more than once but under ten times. The CDR3 region is CACSDLTGGTMNYEQYF. The CDR3 DNA reads TGTGCCTGCTCGGACCTGACAGGGGGTACAATGAACTACGAGCAGTACTTC. This chain joins TRBV30 and TRBJ2-7; 9 bases line up with TRBD1. CDR3 length: 17 residues. The V segment lost 6 bases and the J segment 3 bases; nucleotides outside the gene matches: 18. Looked up from germline, CDR1 is GTSNPN and CDR2 is SVGIG (reference sequence).

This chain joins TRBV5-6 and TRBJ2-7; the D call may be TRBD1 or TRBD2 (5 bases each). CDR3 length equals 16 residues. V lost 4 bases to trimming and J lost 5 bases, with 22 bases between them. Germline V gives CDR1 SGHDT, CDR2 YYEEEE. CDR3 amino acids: CASSPLTTEGTHEQYF. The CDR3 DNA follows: TGTGCCAGCAGCCCACTCACGACAGAGGGCACCCACGAGCAGTACTTC. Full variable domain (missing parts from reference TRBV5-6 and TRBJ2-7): DAGVTQSPTHLIKTRGQQVTLRCSPKSGHDTVSWYQQALGQGPQFIFQYYEEEERQRGNFPDRFSGHQFPNYSSELNVNALLLGDSALYLCASSPLTTEGTHEQYFGPGTRLTVT.

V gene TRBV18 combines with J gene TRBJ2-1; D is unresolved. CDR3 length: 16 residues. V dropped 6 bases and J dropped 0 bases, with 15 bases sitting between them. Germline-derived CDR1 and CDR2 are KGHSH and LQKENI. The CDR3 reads CASSLSILSSYNEQFF. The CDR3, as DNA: TGTGCCAGCTCCCTCAGCATACTGAGCTCCTACAATGAGCAGTTCTTC.

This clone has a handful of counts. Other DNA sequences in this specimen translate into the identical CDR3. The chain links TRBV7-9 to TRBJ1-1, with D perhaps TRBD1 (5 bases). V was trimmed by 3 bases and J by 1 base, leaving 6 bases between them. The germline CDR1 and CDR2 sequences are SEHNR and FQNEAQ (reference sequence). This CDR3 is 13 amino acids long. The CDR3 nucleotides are TGTGCCAGCAGCTTCAGGGAGAACACTGAAGCTTTCTTT. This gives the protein CASSFRENTEAFF.

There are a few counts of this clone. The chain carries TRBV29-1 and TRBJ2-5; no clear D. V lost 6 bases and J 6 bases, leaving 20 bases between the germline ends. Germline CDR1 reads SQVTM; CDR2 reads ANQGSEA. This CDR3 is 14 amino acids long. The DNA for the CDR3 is TGCAGCGTAGCTTCGGGCCCGAACAAACAGACCCAGTACTTC. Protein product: CSVASGPNKQTQYF.

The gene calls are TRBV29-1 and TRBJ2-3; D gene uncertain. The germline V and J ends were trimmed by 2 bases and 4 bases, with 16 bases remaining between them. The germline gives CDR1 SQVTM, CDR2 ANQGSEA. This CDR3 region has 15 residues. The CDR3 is CSVELLIRKSDTQYF. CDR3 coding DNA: TGCAGCGTTGAATTACTCATCAGAAAATCAGATACGCAGTATTTT.

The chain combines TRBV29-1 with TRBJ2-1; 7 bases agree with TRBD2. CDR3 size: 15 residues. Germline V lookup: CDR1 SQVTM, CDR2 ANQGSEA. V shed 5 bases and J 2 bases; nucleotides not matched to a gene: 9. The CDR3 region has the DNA TGCAGCGTTTTAGGCGGGAGTTCGACCTACAATGAGCAGTTCTTC. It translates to CSVLGGSSTYNEQFF.

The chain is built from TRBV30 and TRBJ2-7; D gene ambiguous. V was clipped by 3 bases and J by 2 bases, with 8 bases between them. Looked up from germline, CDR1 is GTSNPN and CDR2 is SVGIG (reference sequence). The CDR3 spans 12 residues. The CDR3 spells CAWSVSAYEQYF. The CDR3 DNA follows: TGTGCCTGGAGCGTCTCAGCCTACGAGCAGTACTTC.

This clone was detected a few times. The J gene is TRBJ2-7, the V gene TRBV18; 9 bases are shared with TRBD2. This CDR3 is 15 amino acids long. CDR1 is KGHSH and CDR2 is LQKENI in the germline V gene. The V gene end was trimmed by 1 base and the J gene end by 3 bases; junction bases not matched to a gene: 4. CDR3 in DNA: TGTGCCAGCTCACCACTAGCGGGAGATCACTACGAGCAGTACTTC. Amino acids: CASSPLAGDHYEQYF.

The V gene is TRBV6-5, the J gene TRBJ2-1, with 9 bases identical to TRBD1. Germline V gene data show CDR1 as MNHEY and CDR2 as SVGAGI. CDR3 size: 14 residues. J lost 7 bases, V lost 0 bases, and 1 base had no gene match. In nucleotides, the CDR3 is TGTGCCAGCAGTTACTCGACAGGGGGAAATGAGCAGTTCTTC. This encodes CASSYSTGGNEQFF.

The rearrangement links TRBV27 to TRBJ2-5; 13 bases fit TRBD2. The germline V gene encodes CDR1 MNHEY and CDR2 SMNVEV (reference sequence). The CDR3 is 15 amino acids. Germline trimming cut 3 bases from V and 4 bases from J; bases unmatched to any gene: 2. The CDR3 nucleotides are TGTGCCAGCAGTTTTACTAGCGGGAGGGCAGAGACCCAGTACTTC. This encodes CASSFTSGRAETQYF.

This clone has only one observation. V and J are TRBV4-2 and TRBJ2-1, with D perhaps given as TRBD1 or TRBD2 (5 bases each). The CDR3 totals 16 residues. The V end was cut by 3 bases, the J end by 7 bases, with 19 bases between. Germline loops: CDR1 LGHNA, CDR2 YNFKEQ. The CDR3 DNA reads TGTGCCAGCAGCCAGACGCCGGGACCCTCTAGGAATGAGCAGTTCTTC. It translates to CASSQTPGPSRNEQFF.